The rows below give T cell receptor beta chains drawn from one sample of a study of T-cell reconstitution after alpha-beta-depleted transplantation in children. TCRdb reprocessed the PCR reads with MiXCR, giving one entry per CDR3 protein. This table holds fewer than 350,000 distinct CDR3 sequences, approximately 10% found once. This material consisted of peripheral blood, taken 180 days after TCRalphabeta/CD19-depleted stem cell transplant. The receptors stem from a male patient between 2 and 10 years old who had a stem cell transplant for chronic granulomatous disease, so the T cells may come from the graft donor. CDR3s include the opening cysteine and the closing phenylalanine or tryptophan. D genes are given only for firm matches. Expanded clones are given a class, and other clones once, few, many or no size at all.

d_gene	j_gene	abundance	v_gene	CDR3nt	CDR3aa
.	TRBJ2-5	many	TRBV20-1	TGCAGTGCTAGGGGAACAGGGCAAGAGACCCAGTACTTC	CSARGTGQETQYF
TRBD1	TRBJ2-1	few	TRBV30	TGTGCCTGGAGTTTTCGACTGACAGGGGCAAACAATGAGCAGTTCTTC	CAWSFRLTGANNEQFF
.	TRBJ2-2	.	TRBV19	TGTGCCAGTAGTACACCGGGCCCCGCGAACACCGGGGAGCTGTTTTTT	CASSTPGPANTGELFF
.	TRBJ2-5	many	TRBV4-2	TGTGCCAGCAGCCTTGCGTTCCAAGAGACCCAGTACTTC	CASSLAFQETQYF
.	TRBJ1-1	many	TRBV15	TGTGCCACCAGCACCTATAAGCCGCGGACGGAAGAAGCTTTCTTT	CATSTYKPRTEEAFF
.	TRBJ2-3	many	TRBV9	TGTGCCAGCAGCGTATTAGCGCAAGGTAACACAGATACGCAGTATTTT	CASSVLAQGNTDTQYF
.	TRBJ2-7	.	TRBV29-1	TGCAGCGTTGTAAGCGGAAACTCCTACGAGCAGTACTTC	CSVVSGNSYEQYF
.	TRBJ2-1	many	TRBV29-1	TGCAGCGTTGGGGCAGGGAGGAGTGAGCAGTTCTTC	CSVGAGRSEQFF
.	TRBJ2-3	many	TRBV5-6	TGTGCCAGCAGCTCGAAAACCGGGCAGTACACAGATACGCAGTATTTT	CASSSKTGQYTDTQYF
.	TRBJ2-4	many	TRBV20-1	TGCAGTGCTAGAGTTAGGTCAGCGCAACAAACCTTC	CSARVRSAQQTF
TRBD2	TRBJ2-5	many	TRBV20-1	TGCAGTGCTATACGGGAGGGTTTAGAGACCCAGTACTTC	CSAIREGLETQYF
.	TRBJ1-5	many	TRBV7-9	TGTGCCAGCAGCTCGGACTATCAGCCCCAGCATTTT	CASSSDYQPQHF
.	TRBJ2-1	once	TRBV20-1	TGCAGTGCTAGAGGGTACTTCTCCTACAATGAGCAGTTCTTC	CSARGYFSYNEQFF
TRBD1	TRBJ2-7	many	TRBV6-2/TRBV6-3	TGTGCCAGCAGTTACTCGGTCAGGGGGTCCTACGAGCAGTACTTC	CASSYSVRGSYEQYF
.	TRBJ2-3	.	TRBV19	TGTGCCAGTAGTAGTCGGTCGTGGGCAGATACGCAGTATTTT	CASSSRSWADTQYF
.	TRBJ2-7	many	TRBV29-1	TGCAGCGCCGTCGTGGCGCGTCAGCTCTACGAGCAGTACTTC	CSAVVARQLYEQYF
TRBD2	TRBJ2-7	many	TRBV6-1	TGTGCCAGCAGGACTAGCGGGGATGCCTACGAGCAGTACTTC	CASRTSGDAYEQYF
TRBD1	TRBJ1-1	many	TRBV20-1	TGCAGTGCTAGTTTAGACAGGGGTAGCAGGAACACTGAAGCTTTCTTT	CSASLDRGSRNTEAFF
.	TRBJ2-1	many	TRBV9	TGTGCCAGCAGCGTAGATCGAACAAATGAGCAGTTCTTC	CASSVDRTNEQFF
TRBD2	TRBJ2-5	many	TRBV4-2	TGTGCCAGCAGCCAAATAAGCGGACTAGCGCAAGAGACCCAGTACTTC	CASSQISGLAQETQYF
TRBD2	TRBJ2-2	few	TRBV11-2	TGTGCCAGCAGCCCACTCCGGGGGGTCGGGGACACCGGGGAGCTGTTTTTT	CASSPLRGVGDTGELFF
.	TRBJ2-7	many	TRBV5-1	TGCGCCAGCAGCTTGCGGCTAGCGGACAGCTCCTACGAGCAGTACTTC	CASSLRLADSSYEQYF
.	TRBJ1-2	many	TRBV12-3/TRBV12-4	TGTGCCAGCAGTTTATTCGCCAACTCCTACACCTTC	CASSLFANSYTF
TRBD2	TRBJ2-5	many	TRBV14	TGTGCCAGCAGCCAAGATATCAGGACTAGCGGGAGTTTCTCGCGAGAGACCCAGTACTTC	CASSQDIRTSGSFSRETQYF
.	TRBJ2-3	many	TRBV20-1	TGCAGTGCTACGGGGCTAATGGCATCGAGAGATACGCAGTATTTT	CSATGLMASRDTQYF
.	TRBJ1-1	many	TRBV7-2	TGTGCCAGCAGCTCCCCGCGCGCTATGAACACTGAAGCTTTCTTT	CASSSPRAMNTEAFF
TRBD2	TRBJ2-3	many	TRBV20-1	TGCAGTGCTAGTGATCGTAGCGGGGGGTATGGAGATACGCAGTATTTT	CSASDRSGGYGDTQYF
.	TRBJ1-1	.	TRBV10-3	TGTGCCATCAGTGAGTCAAAGGTACAAGGTGAAGCTTTCTTT	CAISESKVQGEAFF
.	TRBJ1-1	few	TRBV5-6	TGTGCCAGCAGCGGCGACGGAGTTAACACTGAAGCTTTCTTT	CASSGDGVNTEAFF
TRBD2	TRBJ2-4	many	TRBV3-1	TGTGCCAGCAGCTTTAAACCGGGACTAGTGACCAAAAACATTCAGTACTTC	CASSFKPGLVTKNIQYF
.	TRBJ1-6	.	TRBV21-1	TGTGCCAGCAGCAAAAGGAGGGGATGTCCCCTCCACTTT	CASSKRRGCPLHF
.	TRBJ2-3	many	TRBV5-1	TGCGCCAGCAGCACAGCGGGCGCAGATACGCAGTATTTT	CASSTAGADTQYF
TRBD1	TRBJ2-7	many	TRBV20-1	TGCAGTGCTGGGGCGGACAGGGCCTACGAGCAGTACTTC	CSAGADRAYEQYF
.	TRBJ2-7	many	TRBV20-1	TGCAGTGCTAGCGCGACAGTAGCCTACGAGCAGTACTTC	CSASATVAYEQYF
.	TRBJ1-2	many	TRBV20-1	TGCAGTGCTAGCGTCGGGACGGGGGCCTTGGGCTACACCTTC	CSASVGTGALGYTF
.	TRBJ1-1	many	TRBV10-2	TGCGCCAGCAGAGGAGTTGTGGGGGACGGTAGCACTGAAGCTTTCTTT	CASRGVVGDGSTEAFF
.	TRBJ1-1	.	TRBV20-1	TGCTGTGCTAGAGATCCCAGGGTAGCGAACACTGAAGCTTTCTTT	CCARDPRVANTEAFF
.	TRBJ2-1	many	TRBV20-1	TGCAGTGCTGGTGTGGGCTTCTCCTACAATGAGCAGTTCTTC	CSAGVGFSYNEQFF
TRBD1	TRBJ1-1	many	TRBV7-3	TGTGCCAGCAGCTCCGGACAGGGGAAGTCTGAAGCTTTCTTT	CASSSGQGKSEAFF
.	TRBJ1-2	many	TRBV10-3	TGTGCCATCAGTGAGGGGACCGACTATGGCTACACCTTC	CAISEGTDYGYTF
.	TRBJ1-1	many	TRBV29-1	TGCAGCGTTGAGGACAAGCCTCGGGCTTTCTTT	CSVEDKPRAFF
.	TRBJ2-7	.	TRBV5-6	TGTGCCAGCAGCTTGAGCCTAGCGTACGAGCAGTACTTC	CASSLSLAYEQYF
.	TRBJ1-3	many	TRBV20-1	TGCAGTGCCCGGGGAGATGGGGATGGAAACACCATATATTTT	CSARGDGDGNTIYF
TRBD2	TRBJ2-1	few	TRBV2	TGTGCCAGCAGTGAAGGTCACCCCGGGACTAGCGCCCTATCTGAGCAGTTCTTC	CASSEGHPGTSALSEQFF
.	TRBJ2-1	many	TRBV12-3/TRBV12-4	TGTGCCAGCAGTTTACGGCTTAGCGGCAATGAGCAGTTCTTC	CASSLRLSGNEQFF
TRBD1	TRBJ1-2	.	TRBV23-1	TGCGCCAGCGGACACAGGGGATCCTCTGGCTACACCTTC	CASGHRGSSGYTF
.	TRBJ2-1	many	TRBV7-2	TGTGCCAGCAGCTTAAGCGAGCAGTATCTTGAGCAGTTCTTC	CASSLSEQYLEQFF
.	TRBJ1-6	many	TRBV5-1	TGCGCCAGCAGCTTTCTGGAGGCGGAAAATTCACCCCTCCACTTT	CASSFLEAENSPLHF
.	TRBJ2-7	many	TRBV25-1	TGTGCCAGCAGTCCGGGGGACGCCTACGAGCAGTACTTC	CASSPGDAYEQYF
.	TRBJ2-7	many	TRBV12-3/TRBV12-4	TGTGCCAGCAGTTTCATGGGATCCTACGAGCAGTACTTC	CASSFMGSYEQYF
.	TRBJ2-1	.	TRBV7-2	TGTGCCAGCAGCCAAGTGGTAGGGAGGACTTACAATGAGCAGTTCTTC	CASSQVVGRTYNEQFF
TRBD2	TRBJ2-3	many	TRBV7-2	TGTGCCAGCAGATACGGGGGGGCCGGCACAGATACGCAGTATTTT	CASRYGGAGTDTQYF
TRBD2	TRBJ2-3	few	TRBV30	TGTGCCTGGAGGCGGGGGGCAAAGAAGTACACAGATACGCAGTATTTT	CAWRRGAKKYTDTQYF
TRBD2	TRBJ2-5	many	TRBV12-3/TRBV12-4	TGTGCCAGCAGAGCAGGGACTAGCGTTGGGGAGACCCAGTACTTC	CASRAGTSVGETQYF
TRBD1	TRBJ2-7	many	TRBV12-3/TRBV12-4	TGTGCCAGCAGTTTTGGCCAGGGGGCTCGGTACGAGCAGTACTTC	CASSFGQGARYEQYF